A selection of T cell receptor beta chains follows, all from one sample in a study of blood T cell repertoires in COVID-19. TCRdb keeps only in-frame clones here, not all; method: immunoSEQ multiplex PCR. The table lists about 68,000 clones, around 86% of them singletons. The sample consisted of peripheral blood. The source is an older woman with acute or convalescent COVID-19. CDR3s include the opening cysteine and the closing phenylalanine or tryptophan. The D gene is left open where the match is weak. A clone size is listed for some rows: how often the clone was seen (once, few, many), or a class if it is expanded.

size,D,V,J,DNA,CDR3
-,-,TRBV5-1,TRBJ1-1,TGCGCCAGCAGCTTGTCCCCCATGAACACTGAAGCTTTCTTT,CASSLSPMNTEAFF
-,TRBD2,TRBV9,TRBJ2-5,TGTGCCAGCAGCTCGATAAGCGGGGGAGTAGAGACCCAGTACTTC,CASSSISGGVETQYF
-,TRBD1,TRBV30,TRBJ1-5,TGTGCCTGGACCGAGGGCCAGGGGGCCCAGCCCCAGCATTTT,CAWTEGQGAQPQHF
-,-,TRBV3-1/TRBV3-2,TRBJ1-1,TGTGCCAGCAGCCTGGGTATGGGGCTGGGGACTGAAGCTTTCTTT,CASSLGMGLGTEAFF
-,-,TRBV10-3,TRBJ1-1,TGTGCCATCAGTGACCTTGCAGGGGCCGGCACTGAAGCTTTCTTT,CAISDLAGAGTEAFF
-,TRBD1,TRBV6-1,TRBJ1-5,TGTGCCAGCAGTGAGAAGGGGACAGGTTTCAATCAGCCCCAGCATTTT,CASSEKGTGFNQPQHF
-,-,TRBV19,TRBJ2-7,TGTGCCAGTAGTCGAATGGGGCAGGGTGGCGAGCAGTACTTC,CASSRMGQGGEQYF
-,-,TRBV19,TRBJ2-7,TGTGCCAGTAGTATAAACTGGTCCTACGAGCAGTACTTC,CASSINWSYEQYF
-,TRBD1,TRBV5-4,TRBJ1-2,TGTGCCAGCAGCCGAACAGGGGGCTATAACTATGGCTACACCTTC,CASSRTGGYNYGYTF
-,TRBD1,TRBV2,TRBJ1-2,TGTGCCAGCACCCAGGGGGCAACACTCTATGGCTACACCTTC,CASTQGATLYGYTF
-,-,TRBV4-2,TRBJ1-6,TGTGCCAGCAGCATGCGGGGTGGGGAGAATTCACCCCTCCACTTT,CASSMRGGENSPLHF
-,TRBD1,TRBV28,TRBJ1-6,TGTGCCAGCAGGACAGGGGTTGGGAGCTCCTATAATTCACCCCTCCACTTT,CASRTGVGSSYNSPLHF
-,-,TRBV25-1,TRBJ2-2,TGTGCCAGCAGTGAATCACACGGGGAGCTGTTTTTT,CASSESHGELFF
-,-,TRBV7-6,TRBJ2-3,TGTGCCAGCAGCAAAGAAGGGACTTTTACCACAGATACGCAGTATTTT,CASSKEGTFTTDTQYF
-,-,TRBV18,TRBJ1-4,TGTGCCAGCTCACCAGTGCAGGCCCTCGAAAAACTGTTTTTT,CASSPVQALEKLFF
-,-,TRBV4-1,TRBJ2-1,TGCGCCACCAGACAGGCCCTTAGGGGTTACAATGAGCAGTTCTTC,CATRQALRGYNEQFF
-,TRBD1,TRBV3-1/TRBV3-2,TRBJ1-2,TGTGCCAGCAGCCAAGCCGGGACAGGGGGAAACTATGGCTACACCTTC,CASSQAGTGGNYGYTF
-,-,TRBV28,TRBJ2-2,TGTGCCAGCAGCCCCGGGACACCGAACACCGGGGAGCTGTTTTTT,CASSPGTPNTGELFF
-,TRBD1,TRBV28,TRBJ1-1,TGTGCCAGCTCCCAAGGGGGCAGGGGCACTGAAGCTTTCTTT,CASSQGGRGTEAFF
-,-,TRBV10-3,TRBJ1-2,TGTGCCATCAGTGAGGGAACAGGTTTTTATGGCTACACCTTC,CAISEGTGFYGYTF
-,-,TRBV19,TRBJ1-2,TGTGCCACCAACCCTGGAGGGTTAGGCTACACCTTC,CATNPGGLGYTF
-,-,TRBV12-5,TRBJ1-1,TGTGCTAGTGGTTTGGGCATGGGGCACACTGAAGCTTTCTTT,CASGLGMGHTEAFF
-,-,TRBV19,TRBJ1-3,TGTGCCAGTTATAGCGGACTCGCCCCGCGATACTCTGGAAACACCATATATTTT,CASYSGLAPRYSGNTIYF
-,TRBD1,TRBV27,TRBJ1-1,TGTGCCAGCAGGCAGATATACAGGGGACCCACTGAAGCTTTCTTT,CASRQIYRGPTEAFF
-,-,TRBV30,TRBJ1-5,TGTGCCTGGAGTGGGGGGCCCAATCAGCCCCAGCATTTT,CAWSGGPNQPQHF
few,-,TRBV7-9,TRBJ2-7,TGTGCCAGCAGCTTAAGTCCCGGGACTCCCTCCTACGAGCAGTACTTC,CASSLSPGTPSYEQYF
-,TRBD1,TRBV6-5,TRBJ1-1,TGTGCCAGTAGGGACAGATTGAACACTGAAGCTTTCTTT,CASRDRLNTEAFF
-,-,TRBV28,TRBJ1-6,TGTGCCAGCAGACAGGGAGAGACGCTTGCCTATAATTCACCCCTCCACTTT,CASRQGETLAYNSPLHF